The present entry profiles one T cell receptor beta chain with its context. The V gene end was trimmed by 2 bases and the J gene end by 0 bases; junction bases not matched to a gene: 3. From germline, CDR1 is MNHEY and CDR2 SMNVEV (reference sequence). The CDR3 covers 16 residues. Here immunoSEQ multiplex PCR was the method, and the copy in TCRdb shows in-frame clones only, minus some. This sample has approximately 160,000 clones, with 75% to 90% found just once. The data originate from a study of blood T cell repertoires in COVID-19. Study-wide context: Samples of COVID-19 (acute and convalescent) were obtained from the United States, Italy and Spain. Nucleic acid was either cDNA or gDNA, and it came from T cells, B-cell-depleted T cells, or PBMCs.

The receptor was isolated from a woman aged 50 to 60 who had recovered from COVID-19. This chain joins TRBV27 and TRBJ1-1, with 10 bases that match TRBD1. The sample comprised PBMCs or T cells enriched from blood (not recorded which). CDR3 residues: CASSLGTGALNTEAFF. CDR3 nucleotides: TGTGCCAGCAGTTTAGGGACAGGGGCTTTGAACACTGAAGCTTTCTTT.